This T cell receptor (beta chain) comes out of a study of relationships among human T cell subsets (dated by TCRdb to about 2010). Concerning the study at large: Sequencing was performed on eight distinct blood T cell populations: pan T, CD8 cytotoxic, regulatory, Th1, Th2, naive plus transitional, activated and memory cells. Findings and caveats that apply to the study as a whole: While more than 50% of CD8+ cytotoxic sequences came from clones with more than 100 reads, the regulatory and Th2 subsets had few clones of that kind. Across the seven subsets, no statistically significant differences turned up in V, D and J usage, CDR3 length, or N-nucleotide additions. Substantial sharing of CDR3s among Th1, Th2 and regulatory T cells was interpreted as suggestive of stochastic cell fate choices. A CD4+CD8+ double-positive population could not be ruled out by the bead-based sorting.

Libraries were prepared through multiplex PCR. Instrument on record: 454 GS FLX. TCR alpha and beta CDR3 regions were amplified from mRNA by semiquantitative ARM-PCR. In ARM-PCR, tagged nested gene-specific primers were applied first, and communal superprimers then carried out the exponential amplification. Before the second amplification round was performed on first-round PCR products, the nested primers were removed by exonuclease. The amplicons were sequenced on the 454 platform, a system that can rapidly sequence millions of DNA fragments without cloning bias. An effective read was defined as a read mappable to both V and J germline segments. The original pipeline was this. IRmap, which uses pyromap, a Smith-Waterman modification adapted to 454 sequencing errors, was used to assign reads to germline V, D and J segments. Cutoffs set at the 99th percentile of alignment scores from simulated random sequences were applied to filter D-beta assignments. The CDR3 was taken to be the amino acids lying between the conserved V-segment Y[YFLI]C motif and the J-segment [FW]GXGT motif. A compound Poisson process model, previously applied to large-scale EST data, was used to estimate repertoire diversity. A procedure for detecting cross-contamination was used to argue that the shared CDR3s did not come from sample contamination. TCRdb reworked the public reads: Q25 trimming with fastp, MiXCR clone assembly, productive beta chains retained. Rows with a matching CDR3 protein are joined into one entry that keeps the most common DNA and genes. The V and J calls and clone size are TCRdb's, not the authors'. This sample comprises 13,000 or so distinct CDR3 sequences, around 69% of them detected only once. The top ten hold 30% of the sample.

Via the germline V gene (reference sequence), CDR1 is SEHNR and CDR2 FQNEAQ. V gives up 3 bases and J gives up 4 bases, and the segment between their germline ends measures 12 bases. The CDR3 goes from the cysteine to the phenylalanine over 14 residues. Only the CDR3 part of the read is kept: 42 bases, read in frame from the first base. Details on this clonotype: The clone's antigen remains unknown. No per-base quality is available; no much larger clone lies one base away.

The CD4+CD25-CD294- flow-through remaining after CD25, CD56 and CD294 bead selections was collected as Th1 cells. To isolate the T cell subsets, Miltenyi superparamagnetic beads coated with subset-specific monoclonal antibodies were used. All T cell populations were isolated from peripheral blood. Whole blood was subjected to Ficoll separation to obtain mononuclear cells, from which monocytes were subsequently depleted using anti-CD14 microbeads. The isolated cell populations were resuspended in RNAprotect reagent immediately. The receptor's source is a man between 35 and 55 years old in good health. The chain uses TRBV7-9 and TRBJ1-1, with TRBD1 perhaps the D gene, on 5 matching bases. Specimen: CD4+ Th1 cells sorted from blood. What this sample's cell subset or site label stands for: CD4+CD25-CD294- T helper 1 cells. The CDR3 region: CASSFGGGGTEAFF. The bases read TGTGCCAGCAGCTTCGGGGGTGGTGGCACTGAAGCTTTCTTT. Reference TRBV7-9 and TRBJ1-1 proteins supply the regions before and after the CDR3; the full variable domain is: DTGVSQNPRHKITKRGQNVTFRCDPISEHNRLYWYRQTLGQGPEFLTYFQNEAQLEKSRLLSDRFSAERPKGSFSTLEIQRTEQGDSAMYLCASSFGGGGTEAFFGQGTRLTVV.